Presented here are 31 T cell receptor beta chains from one specimen sequenced in a study of blood T cells in healthy people across ages. A sample-barcoded 5' primer and a J-beta primer mix were used in a second PCR of about 7 to 11 cycles. One entry per CDR3 protein, called by TCRdb with MiXCR from the 5' RACE reads. The data hold hundreds of thousands of distinct CDR3 sequences, with about 47% observed a single time. Input material: blood. The receptors shown here come from a man aged 80 or over in good health.

The gene calls are TRBV10-3 and TRBJ2-4, with D perhaps matching TRBD2 (6 bases). The J call may be wrong; the DNA end is better matched by TRBJ2-7. There are 15 residues in the CDR3. The germline V gene encodes CDR1 ENHRY and CDR2 SYGVKD. The CDR3 spells CAISESTGDHYEQYF. The CDR3 DNA follows: TGTGCCATCAGTGAGTCAACGGGGGATCACTACGAGCAGTACTTC.

This clonotype was seen many times. The genes are TRBV11-1 and TRBJ1-2; D not certain. Germline CDR1 reads SGHAT; CDR2 reads FQDESV (reference sequence). With 5 bases removed from V and 2 bases from J, the gap between germline ends came to 30 bases. The length of the CDR3 is 20 residues. CDR3 amino acids: CASSPGRSYSSAEGNYGYTF. CDR3 DNA sequence: TGTGCCAGCAGCCCCGGACGATCGTATTCCAGCGCCGAGGGAAACTATGGCTACACCTTC. The entire variable domain, with the rest obtained from reference TRBV11-1 and TRBJ1-2, is as follows: EAEVAQSPRYKITEKSQAVAFWCDPISGHATLYWYRQILGQGPELLVQFQDESVVDDSQLPKDRFSAERLKGVDSTLKIQPAELGDSAMYLCASSPGRSYSSAEGNYGYTFGSGTRLTVV.

This clonotype was observed many times. The genes are TRBV29-1 and TRBJ2-5; the D gene is possibly TRBD1 (5 bases). Germline CDR1 is SQVTM and CDR2 is ANQGSEA. V was clipped by 3 bases and J by 5 bases, with 16 bases between them. The CDR3 covers 14 residues. CDR3 sequence: CSVDSFGALETQYF. The CDR3 DNA follows: TGCAGCGTTGATTCTTTTGGGGCGTTGGAGACCCAGTACTTC. Full variable domain (outside the CDR3, taken from reference TRBV29-1 and TRBJ2-5): SAVISQKPSRDICQRGTSLTIQCQVDSQVTMMFWYRQQPGQSLTLIATANQGSEATYESGFVIDKFPISRPNLTFSTLTVSNMSPEDSSIYLCSVDSFGALETQYFGPGTRLLVL.

This chain uses TRBV5-5 with TRBJ2-7; D possibly uses TRBD1 or TRBD2 (6 bases each). CDR1 and CDR2 (germline): SGHKS, YYEKEE (reference sequence). Trimming removed 0 bases at V and 12 bases at J, with 31 bases between. The CDR3 contains 18 residues. This CDR3 reads CASSLGRGGTRTNTALYF. The DNA for the CDR3 is TGTGCCAGCAGCTTGGGCAGGGGTGGAACCCGGACTAATACGGCCCTGTACTTC.

The rearrangement links TRBV7-2 to TRBJ2-5, with D hard to call. The end of the DNA is better explained by TRBJ2-7, so the J call may be wrong. The CDR3 covers 13 residues. The germline gives CDR1 SGHTA, CDR2 FQGNSA. The CDR3 loop is CASSLMGKNEQYF. The CDR3 DNA sequence: TGTGCCAGCAGCTTAATGGGGAAAAACGAGCAGTACTTC.

The genes are TRBV15 and TRBJ2-7; 8 positions match TRBD2. CDR1 and CDR2 from the germline V gene are LNHNV and YYDKDF (reference sequence). V trimming: 0 bases; J trimming: 0 bases; junction bases outside the gene matches: 10. This CDR3 spans 18 amino acids. For the CDR3, the DNA is TGTGCCACCAGCAGAGAGGTCCCCATGGGACTAGACTCCTACGAGCAGTACTTC. Its protein product is CATSREVPMGLDSYEQYF.

The sample holds a few counts of this clonotype. This chain uses TRBV20-1 with TRBJ2-7; 8 bases line up with TRBD1. This CDR3 is built from 14 residues. V shed 6 bases, J shed 0 bases, and the junction held 7 bases outside the gene matches. The germline V gene has CDR1 DFQATT and CDR2 SNEGSKA (reference sequence). The CDR3 region has the DNA TGCAGTGCAGAAACCGGGACAGGCTCCTACGAGCAGTACTTC. It specifies CSAETGTGSYEQYF.

V gene TRBV24-1 combines with J gene TRBJ1-2; D may be TRBD1 (6 bases). Germline V gene lookup returns CDR1 KGHDR and CDR2 SFDVKD. The V and J ends lost 5 bases and 4 bases respectively, with 16 bases between them. This CDR3 contains 15 residues. As DNA, the CDR3 is TGTGCCACCAGTGGGGGGGCTGGACGGACCTATGGCTACACCTTC. The encoded protein is CATSGGAGRTYGYTF.

In this sample, this clonotype turned up many times. This chain connects TRBV7-8 to TRBJ2-3; D not certain. Germline V gene lookup returns CDR1 SGHVS and CDR2 FQNEAQ. The V end lost 0 bases, the J end lost 4 bases, and 2 bases lay between the germline ends. This CDR3 is built from 12 residues. The CDR3 is CASSLASDTQYF. In nucleotides, the CDR3 is TGTGCCAGCAGCTTAGCGTCAGATACGCAGTATTTT.

The V and J genes are TRBV2 and TRBJ2-7; 11 nucleotides line up with TRBD2. The CDR3 loop spans 13 amino acids. V gave up 9 bases and J gave up 7 bases; unmatched junction bases: 8. Germline V gene data show CDR1 as SNHLY and CDR2 as FYNNEI. The CDR3, as DNA: TGTGCCAGAGGGACTAGCGGTCACAATGAGCAGTACTTC. Translating it yields CARGTSGHNEQYF.

The V call is TRBV3-1, the J call TRBJ2-1; D might be TRBD2 (6 bases). Germline CDR1 reads LGHDT; CDR2 reads YNNKEL (reference sequence). The CDR3 loop spans 14 amino acids. The V gene lost 4 bases and the J gene lost 8 bases, with 15 bases spanning the gap. The CDR3 region is CASSPGLPTHEQFF. CDR3 coding DNA: TGTGCCAGCAGCCCGGGACTCCCAACCCATGAGCAGTTCTTC.

The chain combines TRBV6-2 or TRBV6-3 with TRBJ2-5, with TRBD2 identical over 11 bases. The length of the CDR3 is 17 residues. The trim removed 2 bases at V and 0 bases at J, leaving 5 bases unmatched. Per germline, CDR1 MNHEY and CDR2 SVGEGT. Here the CDR3 reads CASSYPRLAGYQETQYF. For the CDR3, the DNA is TGTGCCAGCAGTTACCCAAGACTAGCGGGGTACCAAGAGACCCAGTACTTC.

The chain employs TRBV18 and TRBJ2-3; TRBD2 matches at 10 bases. Germline V gene sequence: CDR1 KGHSH, CDR2 LQKENI. The CDR3 runs 17 residues. V shed 3 bases and J 1 base; nucleotides not matched to a gene: 7. As DNA, the CDR3 is TGTGCCAGCTCACCGGTCCCACTAGCGGGGCGCACAGATACGCAGTATTTT. This gives the protein CASSPVPLAGRTDTQYF.

Regarding this clonotype: This may stem from a read error, because a much larger clone lies one nucleotide away. The chain uses TRBV3-1 and TRBJ2-4; 7 bases map to TRBD1. The DNA end favors TRBJ2-7, so the J call may be wrong. Germline-derived CDR1 and CDR2 are LGHDT and YNNKEL (reference sequence). The CDR3 runs to 15 residues. The CDR3 coding sequence is TGTGCCAGCAGCCACCCCGAGACAGGGCCCTACGAGCAGTACTTC. Its translation: CASSHPETGPYEQYF.

On this clonotype itself: Just one base apart from a much larger clone, this may be a read error. The chain employs TRBV12-3 or TRBV12-4 and TRBJ2-1; TRBD2 matches at 12 bases. This CDR3 is built from 19 residues. V was pared by 4 bases and J by 6 bases, with 16 bases of the junction left unmatched. For the CDR3, the DNA is TGTGCCAGCAGTTCCCGACTAGCGGGAGTCTCGGAGCCGCTCAATGAGCAGTTCTTC. The encoded protein is CASSSRLAGVSEPLNEQFF.

This clonotype turned up a few times. The chain employs TRBV7-9 and TRBJ2-3; TRBD2 matches 7 bases. J was trimmed by 6 bases and V by 1 base; bases with no gene match: 10. This CDR3 has 16 amino acids. Germline CDR1 is SEHNR and CDR2 is FQNEAQ (reference sequence). The CDR3 DNA is TGTGCCAGCAGCTTAGGGCGAGGCGGGAGTGTGGATACGCAGTATTTT. Translation: CASSLGRGGSVDTQYF.

This clonotype appeared a few times. The chain recombines TRBV7-2 with TRBJ2-3; 9 nucleotides match TRBD2. Looked up from germline, CDR1 is SGHTA and CDR2 is FQGNSA. This CDR3 region has 17 residues. V gave up 5 bases and J gave up 0 bases; unmatched junction bases: 9. CDR3 sequence: CASSRRAGGSSTDTQYF. The CDR3 nucleotides read TGTGCCAGCAGCCGCCGAGCGGGAGGCTCTAGCACAGATACGCAGTATTTT.

The rearrangement joins TRBV11-3 to TRBJ2-7, with D maybe TRBD2 (5 bases). Germline CDR1 is SGHNT and CDR2 is YENEEA. V was pared by 0 bases and J by 7 bases, with 22 bases between. This CDR3 comprises 17 residues. The CDR3 here is CASSLDPLGVPYNEQYF. CDR3 coding DNA: TGTGCCAGCAGCTTAGATCCATTGGGAGTTCCCTACAATGAGCAGTACTTC.

In regard to this clonotype: A read error is possible here, since a much larger clone lies one base away. J is TRBJ2-1 and V is TRBV29-1; maybe TRBD2 (7 bases). Germline CDR1 is SQVTM and CDR2 is ANQGSEA. The CDR3 covers 14 residues. V lost 8 bases to trimming and J lost 10 bases, with 24 bases between them. Here the CDR3 reads CSLLGGRTAGEQFF. The CDR3 nucleotides are TGCAGCCTCCTCGGGGGGCGAACCGCTGGGGAGCAGTTCTTC.

V is TRBV12-1 and J is TRBJ2-2; no check of the table's D call, TRBD1, against the DNA was made. TRBV12-1 is flagged as a pseudogene. This CDR3 is built from 16 residues. CDR3 bases: TGTGCCAGCAGCTTTGACCCGGGACAGAACACCAGGGAGCTGTTTTTT. This sequence encodes CASSFDPGQNTRELFF.

The rearrangement joins TRBV12-3 or TRBV12-4 to TRBJ2-3; no definite D call. The CDR3 contains 13 residues. The V and J ends lost 3 bases and 2 bases respectively, with 6 bases between them. The CDR3, as DNA: TGTGCCAGCAGTTTGCGGAACACAGATACGCAGTATTTT. Protein sequence: CASSLRNTDTQYF.

This rearrangement joins TRBV6-6 to TRBJ1-2; no clear D gene. V was cut by 6 bases and J by 10 bases, with 15 bases left in between. Germline V gives CDR1 MNHNY, CDR2 SVGAGI (reference sequence). The CDR3 extends over 12 amino acids. DNA of the CDR3: TGTGCCAGCAGCTACGCGGGAGTTGACTACACCTTC. Translating gives CASSYAGVDYTF.

The chain links TRBV6-7 to TRBJ2-5; 7 bases map to TRBD2. TRBV6-7 is an ORF, and what it does is uncertain. The CDR3 contains 14 residues. With 10 bases clipped from V and 7 bases from J, the junction kept 15 bases outside the gene matches. The CDR3, as DNA: TGTGCCAACAAAACCCTGAAGCGGGAACGGACCCAGTACTTC. As protein: CANKTLKRERTQYF.

A few counts support this clonotype. The chain links TRBV11-2 to TRBJ2-5; 11 nucleotides line up with TRBD2. CDR1 is SGHAT and CDR2 is FQNNGV in the germline V gene. CDR3 length: 17 residues. V shed 3 bases and J 0 bases; nucleotides not matched to a gene: 6. CDR3 coding DNA: TGTGCCAGCAGCTTCGGACTAGCGGGTGTTTACCAAGAGACCCAGTACTTC. This sequence encodes CASSFGLAGVYQETQYF.

The rearrangement uses TRBV7-3 and TRBJ2-6; D is unclear. Germline CDR1 reads SGHTA; CDR2 reads FQGTGA. The CDR3 extends over 16 amino acids. Trimming pared 4 bases from V and 1 base from J, leaving 11 bases between. DNA for the CDR3: TGTGCCAGCAGCTCTAACCTTGGGTCTGGGGCCAACGTCCTGACTTTC. Translation gives CASSSNLGSGANVLTF.

This clonotype appeared once. CDR3 region: CASSLADTNTEAFF. The DNA for the CDR3 is TGTGCCAGCAGTTTGGCGGACACGAACACTGAAGCTTTCTTT. The V gene is TRBV28, the J gene TRBJ1-1; D is perhaps TRBD1 (5 bases). This CDR3 region has 14 residues. Per germline, CDR1 MDHEN and CDR2 SYDVKM. V lost 3 bases and J 1 base, leaving 9 bases between the germline ends.

V is TRBV28 and J is TRBJ1-4; the D is unclear. V lost 5 bases, J lost 10 bases, and 20 bases lay in between. The CDR3 covers 15 residues. CDR1 is MDHEN and CDR2 is SYDVKM in the germline V gene. CDR3 coding DNA: TGTGCCAGCAGTATTAGACCAAGCTTCCAAGGAAAACTGTTTTTT. It encodes CASSIRPSFQGKLFF.

The chain carries TRBV5-1 and TRBJ2-1; no clear D gene. The germline V gene has CDR1 SGHRS and CDR2 YFSETQ. The V end was cut by 4 bases, the J end by 1 base, with 9 bases between. The CDR3 runs 14 residues. In DNA, the CDR3 is TGCGCCAGCAGCCAAGAGATGTCCTACAATGAGCAGTTCTTC. It yields the protein CASSQEMSYNEQFF.

The chain joins TRBV5-1 to TRBJ2-1, with 11 bases fitting TRBD2. This CDR3 is built from 15 residues. V dropped 4 bases and J dropped 7; count of bases not matched to a gene: 7. Germline loops: CDR1 SGHRS, CDR2 YFSETQ. Here the CDR3 reads CASSILAGEGNEQFF. The CDR3 DNA reads as TGCGCCAGCAGCATACTAGCGGGAGAAGGGAATGAGCAGTTCTTC.

V and J are TRBV4-1 and TRBJ2-3; 13 bases fit TRBD2. This CDR3 region has 19 residues. Germline trimming cut 0 bases from V and 5 bases from J; bases unmatched to any gene: 11. Germline values: CDR1 MGHRA, CDR2 YSYEKL. In DNA, the CDR3 is TGCGCCAGCAGCCAAGAAGGGGAACAGACTAGCGGGGGGATAGATACGCAGTATTTT. It encodes CASSQEGEQTSGGIDTQYF.

The V gene is TRBV11-3, the J gene TRBJ1-1; no definite D call. Trimming took off 1 base at V and 6 bases at J, with 9 bases between the two ends. Germline V gene data show CDR1 as SGHNT and CDR2 as YENEEA. The CDR3 has 13 amino acids. CDR3 loop: CASSLAPYSEAFF. For the CDR3, the DNA is TGTGCCAGCAGCTTAGCCCCGTACTCTGAAGCTTTCTTT.